These 21 T cell receptor beta chains were all obtained from the same sample, sequenced in a study of blood T cell repertoires in COVID-19. TCRdb keeps only in-frame clones here, not all; method: immunoSEQ multiplex PCR. The sample lists fewer than 40,000 clones, 89% occurring once. Material: peripheral blood. The receptor source for this set is a woman aged 40 to 49 with active or convalescent COVID-19.

The V gene is TRBV19, the J gene TRBJ2-7; TRBD1 agrees at 8 bases. Germline-derived CDR1 and CDR2 are LNHDA and SQIVND (reference sequence). This CDR3 is built from 17 residues. V was pared by 2 bases and J by 1 base, with 10 bases of the junction left unmatched. The CDR3 loop is CASSIMGGQGGSYEQYF. Written as DNA, the CDR3 is TGTGCCAGTAGTATAATGGGCGGACAGGGTGGTTCCTACGAGCAGTACTTC.

This clone appeared a few times. V usage is TRBV9 and J usage is TRBJ2-7, with 12 bases lining up with TRBD2. The length of the CDR3 is 16 residues. The V segment lost 4 bases and the J segment 6 bases; nucleotides outside the gene matches: 11. Germline CDR1 SGDLS, CDR2 YYNGEE. The CDR3 spells CASSPRASGRASEQYF. For the CDR3, the DNA is TGTGCCAGCAGCCCGCGAGCTAGCGGGAGGGCGTCCGAGCAGTACTTC.

This chain links TRBV5-1 with TRBJ1-5; weak D call: TRBD1 (5 bases). The CDR3 loop spans 16 amino acids. Germline V gene sequence: CDR1 SGHRS, CDR2 YFSETQ. Trimming removed 0 bases at V and 9 bases at J, with 19 bases between. The CDR3 spells CASSLAAREDSMPQHF. In DNA, the CDR3 is TGCGCCAGCAGCTTGGCAGCCAGGGAGGACTCGATGCCCCAGCATTTT.

This clone was detected only a few times. The genes are TRBV4-1 and TRBJ1-5; TRBD1 might be the D (5 bases). Trimming stripped 5 bases from V and 3 bases from J, with 17 bases between. Germline CDR1 and CDR2: MGHRA and YSYEKL. This CDR3 is 16 amino acids long. CDR3 sequence (DNA): TGCGCCAGCAGCGAGTGGGATGGGGGGTTCAATCAGCCCCAGCATTTT. Translating it yields CASSEWDGGFNQPQHF.

The chain is built from TRBV6-6 and TRBJ1-2; 11 bases are a match to TRBD1. CDR3 length: 18 residues. Per germline, CDR1 MNHNY and CDR2 SVGAGI (reference sequence). The V and J ends lost 5 bases and 7 bases, in that order; junction bases with no gene match: 18. The CDR3 region has the DNA TGTGCCAGCAGTCTATACGACGATCTGGGACAGGGGGGATCTGGCTACACCTTC. The encoded protein is CASSLYDDLGQGGSGYTF.

CDR3 bases: TGTGCCAGCAGTGAATCAGGCAGGGCGGCTGGCTACACCTTC. It specifies CASSESGRAAGYTF. The V and J genes are TRBV6-1 and TRBJ1-2; a weak D match, TRBD1 (5 bases). Looked up from germline, CDR1 is MNHNS and CDR2 is SASEGT. The V gene lost 2 bases and the J gene lost 7 bases, with 14 bases spanning the gap. CDR3 length: 14 amino acids.

This sequence joins TRBV10-3 and TRBJ1-6; TRBD1 is a possible D gene (5 bases). V lost 7 bases to trimming and J lost 6 bases, with 10 bases between them. This CDR3 comprises 13 residues. Germline V gene lookup returns CDR1 ENHRY and CDR2 SYGVKD. The CDR3 spells CAIKRDSNSPLHF. The CDR3 nucleotides are TGTGCCATCAAAAGGGACTCTAATTCACCCCTCCACTTT.

The chain combines TRBV6-2 or TRBV6-3 with TRBJ1-1; tentatively, D is TRBD1 (5 bases). V lost 2 bases and J 6 bases, leaving 10 bases between the germline ends. The germline gives CDR1 MNHEY, CDR2 SVGEGT. The CDR3 runs to 13 residues. The CDR3 reads CASSYGEGAEAFF. The CDR3 coding sequence is TGTGCCAGCAGTTACGGGGAAGGGGCTGAAGCTTTCTTT.

This clone showed up just once. V is TRBV5-1 and J is TRBJ1-6; D unclear. This CDR3 comprises 15 residues. Germline-derived CDR1 and CDR2 are SGHRS and YFSETQ. Trimming took off 4 bases at V and 9 bases at J, with 17 bases between the two ends. The CDR3 protein is CASSTSQAGGSPLHF. In DNA, the CDR3 is TGCGCCAGCAGCACCTCACAAGCAGGAGGTTCACCCCTCCACTTT.

The chain has TRBV12-5 and TRBJ2-1; no clear D gene. Trimming removed 7 bases at V and 4 bases at J, with 23 bases between. Germline V gene sequence: CDR1 LGHNT, CDR2 FRNRAP. The CDR3 has 17 amino acids. In nucleotides, the CDR3 is TGTGCTAGTGCCATTAGTACGAGCGTAGGTGGATACAATGAGCAGTTCTTC. This codes for CASAISTSVGGYNEQFF.

This clone was seen once. The rearrangement links TRBV7-9 to TRBJ2-7, with 9 bases matching TRBD2. Germline V gene sequence: CDR1 SEHNR, CDR2 FQNEAQ (reference sequence). The CDR3 runs 15 residues. The V and J ends lost 2 bases and 2 bases, in that order; junction bases with no gene match: 4. This CDR3 is CASSLSWTSAYEQYF. For the CDR3, the DNA is TGTGCCAGCAGCTTATCATGGACTAGCGCCTACGAGCAGTACTTC.

The rearrangement links TRBV7-3 to TRBJ2-3; the match to TRBD2 covers 8 bases. With V trimmed by 1 base and J by 2 bases, 5 bases remained unmatched. The length of the CDR3 is 16 residues. Germline CDR1 SGHTA, CDR2 FQGTGA. The CDR3 region is CASSLNTGGATDTQYF. The CDR3 DNA follows: TGTGCCAGCAGCTTAAACACGGGAGGGGCCACAGATACGCAGTATTTT. Filled out from reference TRBV7-3 and TRBJ2-3, the complete variable domain reads GAGVSQTPSNKVTEKGKYVELRCDPISGHTALYWYRQSLGQGPEFLIYFQGTGAADDSGLPNDRFFAVRPEGSVSTLKIQRTERGDSAVYLCASSLNTGGATDTQYFGPGTRLTVL.

In its sample, this clone was seen a few times. This chain connects TRBV2 to TRBJ1-1, with 8 bases lining up with TRBD1. The CDR3 is made up of 14 amino acids. Germline CDR1 and CDR2: SNHLY and FYNNEI. V shed 5 bases and J 7 bases; nucleotides not matched to a gene: 9. The CDR3 loop reads CASSPLGQGGEAFF. CDR3 in DNA: TGTGCCAGCAGTCCCCTAGGACAGGGAGGTGAAGCTTTCTTT. The variable domain in full, with the rest retrieved from reference TRBV2 and TRBJ1-1, is EPEVTQTPSHQVTQMGQEVILRCVPISNHLYFYWYRQILGQKVEFLVSFYNNEISEKSEIFDDQFSVERPDGSNFTLKIRSTKLEDSAMYFCASSPLGQGGEAFFGQGTRLTVV.

The rearrangement uses TRBV18 and TRBJ2-1; the match to TRBD2 covers 9 bases. Germline CDR1 reads KGHSH; CDR2 reads LQKENI. With 1 base clipped from V and 3 bases from J, the junction kept 13 bases outside the gene matches. CDR3 length equals 19 residues. This CDR3 is CASSPRVAAGGPLYNEQFF. As DNA, the CDR3 is TGTGCCAGCTCACCACGGGTTGCGGCGGGAGGGCCACTCTACAATGAGCAGTTCTTC.

This chain links TRBV5-1 with TRBJ2-5; 13 bases agree with TRBD2. The V gene end was trimmed by 5 bases and the J gene end by 4 bases; junction bases not matched to a gene: 2. The CDR3 is 14 amino acids. CDR1 is SGHRS and CDR2 is YFSETQ in the germline V gene. The CDR3 DNA is TGCGCCAGCAGGACTAGCGGGGGGCTAGAGACCCAGTACTTC. It is translated as CASRTSGGLETQYF. Variable domain in full (rest from reference TRBV5-1 and TRBJ2-5): KAGVTQTPRYLIKTRGQQVTLSCSPISGHRSVSWYQQTPGQGLQFLFEYFSETQRNKGNFPGRFSGRQFSNSRSEMNVSTLELGDSALYLCASRTSGGLETQYFGPGTRLLVL.

The chain couples TRBV10-3 to TRBJ2-3, with 10 bases that match TRBD1. Looked up from germline, CDR1 is ENHRY and CDR2 is SYGVKD. V shed 11 bases, J shed 2 bases, and the junction held 10 bases outside the gene matches. The CDR3 consists of 15 residues. The CDR3 nucleotides are TGTGCCTCAGGCGCCGGGACAGGGGCCACAGATACGCAGTATTTT. It encodes CASGAGTGATDTQYF.

The chain joins TRBV19 to TRBJ2-7; D is perhaps TRBD1 (6 bases). V lost 6 bases and J lost 3, with 12 bases in between. The CDR3 is 13 amino acids. Per germline, CDR1 LNHDA and CDR2 SQIVND (reference sequence). The CDR3: CASSRDIHYEQYF. The CDR3 DNA reads as TGTGCCAGTAGCCGGGACATCCACTACGAGCAGTACTTC.

The rearrangement links TRBV5-1 to TRBJ2-3, with 8 positions matching TRBD2. The CDR3 covers 14 residues. The V and J ends lost 6 bases and 6 bases, in that order; junction bases with no gene match: 9. Germline assignment: CDR1 SGHRS and CDR2 YFSETQ. The CDR3 DNA reads TGCGCCAGCACCCGAACAGCGGGAGCCGATACGCAGTATTTT. Amino acids: CASTRTAGADTQYF.

The V gene is TRBV4-1, the J gene TRBJ2-7, with TRBD2 as a possible D gene (6 bases). The V gene's germline CDR1 is MGHRA and CDR2 YSYEKL. This CDR3 region has 16 residues. Trimming left V 3 bases short and J 5 bases short, with 20 bases between. The CDR3 DNA follows: TGCGCCAGCAGCCATCAATCCCGTCGGGGGTTGAACGAGCAGTACTTC. It codes for CASSHQSRRGLNEQYF.

The chain links TRBV4-3 to TRBJ2-7; a possible D gene is TRBD2 (6 bases). V lost 1 base, J lost 6 bases, and 10 bases lay in between. The CDR3 has 13 residues. Germline CDR1 and CDR2: LGHNA and YSLEER. CDR3 region: CASSQVVGGEQYF. The CDR3 coding sequence is TGCGCCAGCAGCCAAGTCGTGGGGGGCGAGCAGTACTTC.

The V gene is TRBV6-2 or TRBV6-3, the J gene TRBJ2-4; 7 nucleotides agree with TRBD2. This CDR3 is built from 17 residues. The ends lost 4 bases at V and 2 bases at J; junction bases unmatched: 11. Germline loops: CDR1 MNHEY, CDR2 SVGEGT. The CDR3, as DNA: TGTGCCAGCAGTTCTTACACCGGGGAGGGGTCCAAAAACATTCAGTACTTC. Its protein is CASSSYTGEGSKNIQYF.